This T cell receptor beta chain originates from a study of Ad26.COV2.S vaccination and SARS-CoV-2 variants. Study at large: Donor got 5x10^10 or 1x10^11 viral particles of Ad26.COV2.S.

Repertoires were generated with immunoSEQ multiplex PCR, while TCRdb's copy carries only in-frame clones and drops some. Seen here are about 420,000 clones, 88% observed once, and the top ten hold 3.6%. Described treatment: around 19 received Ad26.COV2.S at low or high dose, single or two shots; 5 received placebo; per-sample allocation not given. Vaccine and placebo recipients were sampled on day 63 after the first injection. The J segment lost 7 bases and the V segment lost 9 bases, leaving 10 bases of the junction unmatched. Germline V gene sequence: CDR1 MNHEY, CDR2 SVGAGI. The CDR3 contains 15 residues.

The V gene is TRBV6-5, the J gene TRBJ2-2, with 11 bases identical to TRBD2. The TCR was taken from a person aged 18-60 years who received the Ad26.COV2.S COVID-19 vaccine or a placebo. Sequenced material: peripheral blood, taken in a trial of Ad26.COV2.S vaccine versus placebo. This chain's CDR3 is CASQPSGGTRGELFF. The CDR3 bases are TGTGCCAGTCAACCTAGCGGGGGGACTCGCGGGGAGCTGTTTTTT.